What follows is one T cell receptor (beta chain) and its context. What it binds is not known. CDR1 is MNHNS, CDR2 SASEGT, per germline. This CDR3 spans 13 amino acids. The V end lost 1 base, the J end lost 3 bases, and 7 bases lay between the germline ends. The data derive from a study of CD8 T cells in Susac syndrome. Study overall: Intravenous immunoglobulin alone or corticosteroids were being given to patients with Susac syndrome at blood draw, unless they were therapy-naive.

The study, taken as a whole, reports: Individuals included in the TCR sequencing and HLA analysis were acknowledged by the study to be relatively few in number. The Susac syndrome CD4+ T cell repertoires displayed no clonal expansion.

A quantity of about 0.5 to 1 ug RNA underwent reverse transcription using random hexamers. Amplification of TCR beta CDR3 by immunoSEQ multiplex PCR spanned 54 Vbeta and 13 Jbeta. TCRdb ran MiXCR on the immunoSEQ multiplex PCR reads and lists one entry per CDR3 protein. The data contain approximately 77,000 distinct CDR3 sequences, more than 85% of them singletons. Sequencing was performed on CD4+ T cells from PBMCs. The chain is built from TRBV6-1 and TRBJ2-7; D perhaps matches TRBD1 (5 bases). The source of this sequence is a human donor with Susac syndrome. The CDR3 loop reads CASSEGQHYEQYF. DNA of the CDR3: TGTGCCAGCAGTGAAGGACAGCACTACGAGCAGTACTTC.